This TCR beta chain was documented in a study of CD8+ T cells in alopecia areata. Findings and limits, study-wide: Mouse data revealed clearer TCR sharing than patient data did, a gap possibly tied to HLA.

Details on this clone: Its antigen is not identified. The junction departs from germline at one end; a sequencing error may be responsible.

The CDR3 length is 16 residues. Germline lookup yields CDR1 SSHAT and CDR2 FNYEAQ (reference sequence). After isolation, RNA underwent reverse transcription to generate cDNA as the sequencing template. The protocol was immunoSEQ multiplex PCR, while the TCRdb copy is restricted to in-frame clones and leaves out a portion. The sample has hundreds of thousands of clones; roughly two thirds are singletons. The clonotype originates from a human donor with alopecia areata. Sample: CD4+ T cells sorted from blood, taken at week 0. The rearrangement uses TRBV7-7 and TRBJ2-2; 10 nucleotides agree with TRBD1. CDR3 residues: CASSWGQGRYTGELFF. The CDR3 DNA sequence: TGTGCTAGCAGCTGGGGACAGGGGAGGTACACCGGGGAGCTGTTTTTT.